This is a list of T cell receptor beta chains from one sample in a study of blood T cell repertoires in COVID-19. The data were produced by immunoSEQ multiplex PCR, yet TCRdb's version contains in-frame clones alone and is incomplete. The sample carries about 230,000 clones, under 90% recorded once. The sequenced sample consisted of PBMCs or T cells enriched from blood (not recorded which). The receptors were sampled from a woman in her twenties or thirties with acute COVID-19. CDR3s include the opening cysteine and the closing phenylalanine or tryptophan. Each record gives: CDR3 DNA, CDR3 protein, D gene, J gene, clone size, V gene. A D gene is named only where the DNA matches it firmly. Clone size, where shown, is once, few, many, or a class for clones that have expanded.

TGTGCCAGCAGCTTGGTCGGGACAGGTTTGTTTACAGATACGCAGTATTTT | CASSLVGTGLFTDTQYF | TRBD1 | TRBJ2-3 | . | TRBV7-6
TGTGCCAGCTCACCTGGACTAGCGGGGGGCACAGATACGCAGTATTTT | CASSPGLAGGTDTQYF | TRBD2 | TRBJ2-3 | . | TRBV18
TGTGCCAGCAGTGAAACCTCGGCAGGGTATGGCTACACCTTC | CASSETSAGYGYTF | . | TRBJ1-2 | . | TRBV6-1
TGTGCCAGCAGCCAAGATCAGTTTCGAAGCACAGATACGCAGTATTTT | CASSQDQFRSTDTQYF | . | TRBJ2-3 | . | TRBV14
TGTGCCAGCAGCCAGTGGACAGAACCTTACGAGCAGTACTTC | CASSQWTEPYEQYF | . | TRBJ2-7 | . | TRBV5-5
TGTGCCAGCAGCCGTACCACTAGCTCGGATACGCAGTATTTT | CASSRTTSSDTQYF | . | TRBJ2-3 | . | TRBV9
TGTGCCAGCAGCCAAGGTCCCAGGCCAGATGAAAAACTGTTTTTT | CASSQGPRPDEKLFF | . | TRBJ1-4 | . | TRBV3-1/TRBV3-2
TGCGCCAGCAGCTTCGGGGACAGCTATGGCTACACCTTC | CASSFGDSYGYTF | TRBD1 | TRBJ1-2 | . | TRBV5-1
TGTGCCAGCAGCTTAGGGCAATATGCAACTAATGAAAAACTGTTTTTT | CASSLGQYATNEKLFF | . | TRBJ1-4 | . | TRBV7-2
TGTGCCCTGGGCGCAGGGGCCACCGGGGAGCTGTTTTTT | CALGAGATGELFF | . | TRBJ2-2 | . | TRBV2
TGTGCCAGCACTTCCCCGGTGGACAGTGAAAAACTGTTTTTT | CASTSPVDSEKLFF | . | TRBJ1-4 | . | TRBV9
TGCGCCAGCAGCTTCGGTCAGGCCTCGAATGAAAAACTGTTTTTT | CASSFGQASNEKLFF | . | TRBJ1-4 | . | TRBV5-1
TGCGCCAGCAGCTTGAGACAGGGTAAAGATACGCAGTATTTT | CASSLRQGKDTQYF | TRBD1 | TRBJ2-3 | . | TRBV5-1
TGCAGCGTTGAAGCATCGGACAGGTTGCAGACCCAGTACTTC | CSVEASDRLQTQYF | TRBD1 | TRBJ2-5 | . | TRBV29-1
TGTGCCAGCAGCTCTACCCCCCCACTAGCGGGGGACCTCAGCACAGATACGCAGTATTTT | CASSSTPPLAGDLSTDTQYF | TRBD2 | TRBJ2-3 | few | TRBV9
TGTGCCAGTAGTAAGGGGGTAGGTCAGCCCCAGCATTTT | CASSKGVGQPQHF | . | TRBJ1-5 | . | TRBV19
TGTGCCTGGAATGATCGGGGAATTTCACCCCTCCACTTT | CAWNDRGISPLHF | . | TRBJ1-6 | . | TRBV30
TGTGCCAGCAGCGCCACCGGGACTAAGAACACCGGGGAGCTGTTTTTT | CASSATGTKNTGELFF | TRBD2 | TRBJ2-2 | . | TRBV7-2
TGTGCCAGCAGTTTGGGACTAGTTACAGATACGCAGTATTTT | CASSLGLVTDTQYF | TRBD2 | TRBJ2-3 | . | TRBV28
TGCGCCAGCAGCTGGACAGGGGGCAGGGAAGCTTTCTTT | CASSWTGGREAFF | TRBD1 | TRBJ1-1 | . | TRBV5-1
TGCGCCAGCAGCCTCGGGAGCATAGCAGATACGCAGTATTTT | CASSLGSIADTQYF | . | TRBJ2-3 | . | TRBV5-1
TGTGCCAGCAGCTTTCTTTCCGGGACTCCGAACACTGAAGCTTTCTTT | CASSFLSGTPNTEAFF | . | TRBJ1-1 | . | TRBV5-6
TGTGCCGTTGGAGAGAGTAGCACAGATACGCAGTATTTT | CAVGESSTDTQYF | . | TRBJ2-3 | . | TRBV6-5
TGTGCCAGCAGCTTAGCTTTGGACAGGTACCTTTCACCCCTCCACTTT | CASSLALDRYLSPLHF | TRBD1 | TRBJ1-6 | . | TRBV7-2
TGTGCCAGTAGCCGACGGGAGGGGACCGGCGAGACCCAGTACTTC | CASSRREGTGETQYF | TRBD2 | TRBJ2-5 | . | TRBV19
TGTGCCAGCAGCCCCGGGACAGGGTGGGGCGAGCAGTTCTTC | CASSPGTGWGEQFF | TRBD1 | TRBJ2-1 | . | TRBV5-4